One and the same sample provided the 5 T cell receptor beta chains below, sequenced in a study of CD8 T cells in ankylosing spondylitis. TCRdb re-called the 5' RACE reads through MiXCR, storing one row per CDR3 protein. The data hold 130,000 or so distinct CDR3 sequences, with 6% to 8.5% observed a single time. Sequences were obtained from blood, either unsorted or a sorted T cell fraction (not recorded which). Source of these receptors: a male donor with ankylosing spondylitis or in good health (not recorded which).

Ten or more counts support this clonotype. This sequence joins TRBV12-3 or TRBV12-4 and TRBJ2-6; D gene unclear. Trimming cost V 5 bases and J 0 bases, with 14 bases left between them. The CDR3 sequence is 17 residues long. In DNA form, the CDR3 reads TGTGCCAGCAGTCCCTCGGACGGTAACTCTGGGGCCAACGTCCTGACTTTC. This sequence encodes CASSPSDGNSGANVLTF.

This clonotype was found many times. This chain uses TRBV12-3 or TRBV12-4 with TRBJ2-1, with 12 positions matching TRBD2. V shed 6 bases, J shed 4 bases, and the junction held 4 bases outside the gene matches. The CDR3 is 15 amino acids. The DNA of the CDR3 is TGTGCCAGCAGGTCGCTAGCGGGGGGGTACAATGAGCAGTTCTTC. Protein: CASRSLAGGYNEQFF.

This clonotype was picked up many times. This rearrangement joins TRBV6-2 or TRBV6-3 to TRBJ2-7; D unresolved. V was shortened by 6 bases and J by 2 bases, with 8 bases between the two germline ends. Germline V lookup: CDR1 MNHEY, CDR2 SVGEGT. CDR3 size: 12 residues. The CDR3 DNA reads TGTGCCAGCAGCTACCCTACCTACGAGCAGTACTTC. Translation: CASSYPTYEQYF.

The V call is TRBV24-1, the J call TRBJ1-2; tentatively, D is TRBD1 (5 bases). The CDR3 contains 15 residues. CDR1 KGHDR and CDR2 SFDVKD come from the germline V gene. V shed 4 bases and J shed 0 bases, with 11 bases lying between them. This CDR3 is CATSDPGLANYGYTF. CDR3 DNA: TGTGCCACCAGTGACCCAGGGTTAGCTAACTATGGCTACACCTTC.

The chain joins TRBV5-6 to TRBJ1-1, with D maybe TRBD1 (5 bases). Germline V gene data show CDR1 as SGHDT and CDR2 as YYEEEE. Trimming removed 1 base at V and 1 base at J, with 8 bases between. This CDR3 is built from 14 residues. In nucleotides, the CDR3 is TGTGCCAGCAGCTTGCGGGGGAGGAACACTGAAGCTTTCTTT. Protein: CASSLRGRNTEAFF.